Included here is one TCR beta chain sequence, with context. The sample belongs to a study of cytomegalovirus exposure and HLA in healthy donors. The V end lost 1 base, the J end lost 2 bases, and 17 bases lay between the germline ends. CDR1 and CDR2 (germline): MNHNS, SASEGT. This CDR3 is built from 17 residues. The method was immunoSEQ multiplex PCR; TCRdb's version includes in-frame clones alone and lacks a portion of them. The table lists some 110,000 clones, approximately 88% of them singletons. The J gene is TRBJ1-1, the V gene TRBV6-1; D perhaps matches TRBD1 (5 bases). What was sequenced was PBMCs. This sequence originates from a man aged 18-30 years in good health and CMV-seronegative. DNA for the CDR3: TGTGCCAGCAGTGAAGTGGGGCGGGGAGGGGCTAACACTGAAGCTTTCTTT. It encodes CASSEVGRGGANTEAFF.